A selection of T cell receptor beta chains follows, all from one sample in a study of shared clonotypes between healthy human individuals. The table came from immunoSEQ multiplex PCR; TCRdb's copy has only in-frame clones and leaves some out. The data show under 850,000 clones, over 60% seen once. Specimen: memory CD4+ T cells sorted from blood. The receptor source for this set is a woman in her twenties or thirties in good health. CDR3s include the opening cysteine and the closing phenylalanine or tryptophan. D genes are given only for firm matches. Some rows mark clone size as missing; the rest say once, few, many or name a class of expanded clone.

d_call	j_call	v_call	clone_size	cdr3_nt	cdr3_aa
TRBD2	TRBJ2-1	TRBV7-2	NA	TGTGCCAGCAGCTTTCTAGCGGGTTCGAGCTCCTACAATGAGCAGTTCTTC	CASSFLAGSSSYNEQFF
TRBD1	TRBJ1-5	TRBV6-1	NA	TGTGCCAGCAGTGGACAGGGAGCTTTAAGCAATCAGCCCCAGCATTTT	CASSGQGALSNQPQHF
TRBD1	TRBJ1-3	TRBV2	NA	TGTGCCAGCAGGACAGGGGGCTCGTTAAACACCATATATTTT	CASRTGGSLNTIYF
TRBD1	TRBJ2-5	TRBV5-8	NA	TGTGCCAGCAGCCCAGGGACAGGCCTGCAAGAGACCCAGTACTTC	CASSPGTGLQETQYF
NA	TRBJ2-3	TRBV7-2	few	TGTGCCAGCAGCCAGAACCGAGTGGATACGCAGTATTTT	CASSQNRVDTQYF
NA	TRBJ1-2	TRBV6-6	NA	TGTGCCAGCAGTTACCAGGGAGGAGCGGATGGCTACACCTTC	CASSYQGGADGYTF
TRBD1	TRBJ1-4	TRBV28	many	TGTGCCAGCAGTTTAGGACAGGGGGCATTCAATGAAAAACTGTTTTTT	CASSLGQGAFNEKLFF
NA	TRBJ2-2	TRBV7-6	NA	TGTGCCAGTAAACCGGGGGTGGGCAGTGGCACCGGGGAGCTGTTTTTT	CASKPGVGSGTGELFF
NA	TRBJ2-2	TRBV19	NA	TGTGCCAGTAGCCACGACATGGGGAACACCGGGGAGCTGTTTTTT	CASSHDMGNTGELFF
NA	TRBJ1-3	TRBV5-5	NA	TGTGCCAGCAGCTTGGCCCGAACCGACTCTGGAAACACCATATATTTT	CASSLARTDSGNTIYF
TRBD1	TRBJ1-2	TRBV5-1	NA	TGCGCCAGCAGCTGGTCAGGGGGGTTGACCTATGGCTACACCTTC	CASSWSGGLTYGYTF
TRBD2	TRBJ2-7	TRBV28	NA	TGTGCCAGCAGTTTGGGGGGGAGCGGGAGTTCGTCCTACGAGCAGTACTTC	CASSLGGSGSSSYEQYF
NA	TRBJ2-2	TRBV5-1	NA	TGCGCCAGCAGCTTGGCCCAGGGCCACGGGGAGCTGTTTTTT	CASSLAQGHGELFF
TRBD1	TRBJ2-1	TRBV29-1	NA	TGCAGCGTTGACAGACAGGGGATAAGGAATGAGCAGTTCTTC	CSVDRQGIRNEQFF
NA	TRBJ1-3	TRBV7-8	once	TGTGCCAGCAGCTTCGGACCCTGGGACAACACCATATATTTT	CASSFGPWDNTIYF
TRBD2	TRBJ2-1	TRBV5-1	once	TGCGCCAGCAGCATTTCTAGCGGAGCCTACAATGAGCAGTTCTTC	CASSISSGAYNEQFF
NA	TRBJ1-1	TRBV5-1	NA	TGCGCCAGCAGCTTGGGTCACGAGGGGAACACTGAAGCTTTCTTT	CASSLGHEGNTEAFF
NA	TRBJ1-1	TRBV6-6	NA	TGTGCCAGCAGTTACGGGGGGGCTAGTGGCACTGAAGCTTTCTTT	CASSYGGASGTEAFF
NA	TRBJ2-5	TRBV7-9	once	TGTGCCAGCAGCTTCAGCCCTCAGGGCGAGACCCAGTACTTC	CASSFSPQGETQYF
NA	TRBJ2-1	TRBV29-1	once	TGCAGCGGGGTCGGGGCCCCGGTGGACAATGAGCAGTTCTTC	CSGVGAPVDNEQFF
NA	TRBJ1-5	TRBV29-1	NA	TGCAGCGTTGGCCAGAATCAGCCCCAGCATTTT	CSVGQNQPQHF
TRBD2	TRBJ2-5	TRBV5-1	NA	TGCGCCAGCAGTTTCGGGGGGACCCAAGAGACCCAGTACTTC	CASSFGGTQETQYF
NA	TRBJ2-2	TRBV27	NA	TGTGCCAGCAGTCTTGTGAACACCGGGGAGCTGTTTTTT	CASSLVNTGELFF
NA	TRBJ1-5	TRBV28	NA	TGTGCCAGCAGTTTATCTCTAAATAGCAATCAGCCCCAGCATTTT	CASSLSLNSNQPQHF
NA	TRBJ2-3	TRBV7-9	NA	TGTGCCAGCAGCCCCTCACCAGGTGGAGAAACAGATACGCAGTATTTT	CASSPSPGGETDTQYF
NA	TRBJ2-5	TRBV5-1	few	TGCGCCAGCAGCTTGGATTTTCAGACCCAGTACTTC	CASSLDFQTQYF
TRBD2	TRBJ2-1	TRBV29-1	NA	TGCAGCGTTGAAGAGGGACGACTAGCAGGCGAGCAGTTCTTC	CSVEEGRLAGEQFF
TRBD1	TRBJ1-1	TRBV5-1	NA	TGCGCCAGCAGCTGGGGGACAGGGGTGGAGAAAGCTTTCTTT	CASSWGTGVEKAFF
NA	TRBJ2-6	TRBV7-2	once	TGTGCCAGCAGCTTAGTAGTGCAGCCCTCTGGGGCCAACGTCCTGACTTTC	CASSLVVQPSGANVLTF
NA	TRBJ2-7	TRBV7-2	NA	TGTGCCAGCAGCTTAGTATCCGGACTCATCTACGAGCAGTACTTC	CASSLVSGLIYEQYF
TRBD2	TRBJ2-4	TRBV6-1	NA	TGTGCCAGCAGTGAATTGGGACTAGCGGGAGGGGGAAAAAACATTCAGTACTTC	CASSELGLAGGGKNIQYF
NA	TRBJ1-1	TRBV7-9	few	TGTGCCAGCAGCCCGCCTCGGGGCGTGAACACTGAAGCTTTCTTT	CASSPPRGVNTEAFF
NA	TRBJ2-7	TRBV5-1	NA	TGCGCCAGCAGCCCTACTAGCTTTTACGAGCAGTACTTC	CASSPTSFYEQYF
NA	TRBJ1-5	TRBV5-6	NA	TGTGCCAGCAGCTTGAGGGGAAGGGCTGGGCAGCCCCAGCATTTT	CASSLRGRAGQPQHF
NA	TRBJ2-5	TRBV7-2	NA	TGTGCCAGCAGCCCCCGAAGGGGGGGAGAGACCCAGTACTTC	CASSPRRGGETQYF
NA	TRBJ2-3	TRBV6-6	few	TGTGCCAGCAGGGATAGGGTAGGCGGAGACTCAGATACGCAGTATTTT	CASRDRVGGDSDTQYF
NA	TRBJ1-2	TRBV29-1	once	TGCAGCGTTGACATGGCGGGTGGCTACACCTTC	CSVDMAGGYTF
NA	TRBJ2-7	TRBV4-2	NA	TGTGCCAGCAGCCCCCGAGGACGGATCTACGAGCAGTACTTC	CASSPRGRIYEQYF
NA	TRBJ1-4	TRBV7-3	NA	TGTGCCAGCAGCTTAGGCCTAACTAATGAAAAACTGTTTTTT	CASSLGLTNEKLFF
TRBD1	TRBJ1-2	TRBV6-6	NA	TGTGCCAGCAGTCCCACGGGACAGGGGAATGGCTACACCTTC	CASSPTGQGNGYTF
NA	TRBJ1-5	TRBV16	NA	TGTGCCTTCTGGGTAGGACAGATCAATCAGCCCCAGCATTTT	CAFWVGQINQPQHF
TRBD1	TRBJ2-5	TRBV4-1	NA	TGCGCCAGCAGCCAAGAAGGGGGCGGTAAGAAAGAGACCCAGTACTTC	CASSQEGGGKKETQYF
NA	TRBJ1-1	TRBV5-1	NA	TGCGCCAGCAGCTACCGGGACCGGGGAAACACTGAAGCTTTCTTT	CASSYRDRGNTEAFF
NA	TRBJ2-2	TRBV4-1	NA	TGCGCCAGCAGCCAAGATAGCACGGGAGTAGGAGATAGCACCGGGGAGCTGTTTTTT	CASSQDSTGVGDSTGELFF
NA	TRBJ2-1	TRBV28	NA	TGTGCCAGCAGCCTTAGGGTGGGGATTGGCAATGAGCAGTTCTTC	CASSLRVGIGNEQFF
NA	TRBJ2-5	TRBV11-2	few	TGTGCCAGCAGCCCGAAAGAGACCCAGTACTTC	CASSPKETQYF
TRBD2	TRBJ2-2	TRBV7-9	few	TGTGCCAGCAGAGACCTAGCGGGAGTAATTACCGGGGAGCTGTTTTTT	CASRDLAGVITGELFF
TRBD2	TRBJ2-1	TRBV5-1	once	TGCGCCAGCAGCTTGGGGGGACTATACCCCTACAATGAGCAGTTCTTC	CASSLGGLYPYNEQFF
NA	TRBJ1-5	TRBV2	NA	TGTGCCAGCAGTGGGAATCTTCAGCCCCAGCATTTT	CASSGNLQPQHF
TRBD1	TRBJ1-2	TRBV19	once	TGTGCCAGTAGTATTTTAGAGGGACAGGCGATCTATGGCTACACCTTC	CASSILEGQAIYGYTF
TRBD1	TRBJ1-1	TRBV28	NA	TGTGCCAGCAGTTCGGACAGGGGAGTCACTGAAGCTTTCTTT	CASSSDRGVTEAFF
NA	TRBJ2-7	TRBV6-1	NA	TGTGCCAGCTCCGGGACTCTCTACGAGCAGTACTTC	CASSGTLYEQYF
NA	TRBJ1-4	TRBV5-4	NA	TGTGCCAGCAGCTTTCGGTTGTTCGGTCTGGGCGAAGAAAAACTGTTTTTT	CASSFRLFGLGEEKLFF
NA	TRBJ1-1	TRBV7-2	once	TGTGCCAGCAGCTCTAGCTGGGGGACGAGGGTTGAAGCTTTCTTT	CASSSSWGTRVEAFF
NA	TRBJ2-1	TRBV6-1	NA	TGTGCCAGCAGTTCCCAGCGGAGCTCCTACAATGAGCAGTTCTTC	CASSSQRSSYNEQFF
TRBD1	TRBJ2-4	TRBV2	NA	TGTGCCAGCAGGGGGACAGGAGAAAACATTCAGTACTTC	CASRGTGENIQYF
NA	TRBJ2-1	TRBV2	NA	TGTGCCAGCAGGGATCTGGGGGATAGGGACAATGAGCAGTTCTTC	CASRDLGDRDNEQFF
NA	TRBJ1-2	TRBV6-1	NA	TGTGCCAGCAGTGTCGAAGCAGGCAACTATGGCTACACCTTC	CASSVEAGNYGYTF
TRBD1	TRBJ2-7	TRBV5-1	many	TGCGCCAGCAGCCCGGGGACAGGGGTTCTCGAGCAGTACTTC	CASSPGTGVLEQYF
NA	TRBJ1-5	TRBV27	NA	TGTGCCAGCAGTTTACTGGCAGGGAGCAATCAGCCCCAGCATTTT	CASSLLAGSNQPQHF